A selection of T cell receptor beta chains follows, all from one sample in a study of blood T cell repertoires in COVID-19. Produced via immunoSEQ multiplex PCR; TCRdb's table is partial and in-frame only. The sample has tens of thousands of clones, 90% seen once. Sequencing was done on a sample of peripheral blood. These receptor sequences come from a human donor in a cohort sampled during active COVID-19. CDR3s include the opening cysteine and the closing phenylalanine or tryptophan. A D gene is named only where the DNA matches it firmly. Not every row has a clone size; where given, it reads once, few, many or a size class.

CDR3: CASSAYGQGDNQPQHF
DNA: TGTGCCAGCAGTGCCTATGGACAGGGGGACAATCAGCCCCAGCATTTT
D: TRBD1
J: TRBJ1-5
size: .
V: TRBV25-1

CDR3: CASSPSSGSSYEQYF
DNA: TGTGCCAGCAGCCCGTCTAGCGGTAGCTCCTACGAGCAGTACTTC
D: TRBD2
J: TRBJ2-7
size: .
V: TRBV3-1/TRBV3-2

CDR3: CARVAGGRETQYF
DNA: TGTGCCAGAGTAGCGGGAGGAAGGGAGACCCAGTACTTC
D: TRBD2
J: TRBJ2-5
size: few
V: TRBV19

CDR3: CASSLSATGADTQYF
DNA: TGCGCCAGCAGCTTGTCGGCTACGGGGGCAGATACGCAGTATTTT
D: .
J: TRBJ2-3
size: .
V: TRBV5-1

CDR3: CASSGTGGETQYF
DNA: TGTGCCAGCAGTGGGACGGGAGGAGAGACCCAGTACTTC
D: TRBD2
J: TRBJ2-5
size: .
V: TRBV28

CDR3: CASSQDLLAGVHGGELFF
DNA: TGTGCCAGCAGCCAAGATCTACTAGCGGGAGTGCATGGCGGGGAGCTGTTTTTT
D: TRBD2
J: TRBJ2-2
size: .
V: TRBV3-1/TRBV3-2

CDR3: CASSPIAGGRVITQYF
DNA: TGTGCCAGCAGCCCAATAGCGGGAGGGCGTGTGATTACGCAGTATTTT
D: TRBD2
J: TRBJ2-3
size: .
V: TRBV3-1/TRBV3-2

CDR3: CASSNGQPQHF
DNA: TGTGCCAGCAGTAACGGTCAGCCCCAGCATTTT
D: .
J: TRBJ1-5
size: .
V: TRBV6-2/TRBV6-3

CDR3: CASSDPRQANTGELFF
DNA: TGTGCCAGCAGTGACCCGAGGCAAGCGAACACCGGGGAGCTGTTTTTT
D: .
J: TRBJ2-2
size: .
V: TRBV25-1

CDR3: CASSSRDGAVNSNQPQHF
DNA: TGTGCCAGCAGCTCGCGGGACGGAGCCGTAAATAGCAATCAGCCCCAGCATTTT
D: .
J: TRBJ1-5
size: .
V: TRBV5-5

CDR3: CASSSGLAVALNTGELFF
DNA: TGTGCCAGCAGCTCCGGACTAGCGGTCGCACTGAACACCGGGGAGCTGTTTTTT
D: TRBD2
J: TRBJ2-2
size: .
V: TRBV7-9

CDR3: CASSSRTSVDNEQFF
DNA: TGTGCCAGCAGCTCCCGGACTAGCGTGGATAATGAGCAGTTCTTC
D: TRBD2
J: TRBJ2-1
size: .
V: TRBV28

CDR3: CASSSSGSGSYNEQFF
DNA: TGTGCCAGCAGTTCTAGCGGGAGTGGTTCCTACAATGAGCAGTTCTTC
D: TRBD2
J: TRBJ2-1
size: once
V: TRBV28

CDR3: CASSPRTSGRQTYNEQFF
DNA: TGTGCCAGTAGTCCCCGGACTAGCGGGAGGCAAACCTACAATGAGCAGTTCTTC
D: TRBD2
J: TRBJ2-1
size: .
V: TRBV19

CDR3: CASSLESREQFF
DNA: TGTGCCAGCAGCTTAGAATCGAGGGAGCAGTTCTTC
D: .
J: TRBJ2-1
size: .
V: TRBV11-3

CDR3: CASSSGQVANEKLFF
DNA: TGTGCCAGCAGCTCCGGTCAGGTAGCTAATGAAAAACTGTTTTTT
D: .
J: TRBJ1-4
size: .
V: TRBV27

CDR3: CASKKDGQTANYGYTF
DNA: TGTGCCAGCAAAAAAGACGGACAGACAGCTAACTATGGCTACACCTTC
D: .
J: TRBJ1-2
size: .
V: TRBV19

CDR3: CASSTRTGMSSYEQYF
DNA: TGTGCCAGCAGTACCCGGACAGGAATGAGCTCCTACGAGCAGTACTTC
D: TRBD1
J: TRBJ2-7
size: .
V: TRBV6-2/TRBV6-3

CDR3: CASSKGLTSYNEQFF
DNA: TGTGCCAGCAGTAAGGGACTTACCTCTTACAATGAGCAGTTCTTC
D: .
J: TRBJ2-1
size: few
V: TRBV28

CDR3: CASSVGTGLNTEAFF
DNA: TGTGCCAGCAGCGTAGGGACAGGGTTGAACACTGAAGCTTTCTTT
D: TRBD1
J: TRBJ1-1
size: .
V: TRBV9

CDR3: CASSSPPLATSYNEQFF
DNA: TGTGCCAGCAGCTCCCCCCCCCTAGCGACCTCCTACAATGAGCAGTTCTTC
D: .
J: TRBJ2-1
size: .
V: TRBV11-2

CDR3: CASSDRRALRNEQFF
DNA: TGTGCCAGCAGTGACCGGCGGGCCCTTCGGAATGAGCAGTTCTTC
D: .
J: TRBJ2-1
size: .
V: TRBV6-1

CDR3: CASSLGGTGRGELFF
DNA: TGTGCCAGCAGCTTAGGCGGGACAGGGCGCGGGGAGCTGTTTTTT
D: TRBD1
J: TRBJ2-2
size: few
V: TRBV7-9

CDR3: CASTKDRGRYGYTF
DNA: TGCGCCAGCACCAAGGACAGGGGACGCTATGGCTACACCTTC
D: TRBD1
J: TRBJ1-2
size: .
V: TRBV5-1

CDR3: CATSSREGPLHF
DNA: TGTGCCACCAGCTCAAGGGAGGGACCCCTCCACTTT
D: .
J: TRBJ1-6
size: .
V: TRBV15

CDR3: CASSLSGGNEQYF
DNA: TGTGCCAGCAGCCTAAGCGGCGGGAACGAGCAGTACTTC
D: .
J: TRBJ2-7
size: .
V: TRBV11-2

CDR3: CASSQTGNFRDGYTF
DNA: TGCGCCAGCAGCCAGACAGGGAATTTTAGGGATGGCTACACCTTC
D: TRBD1
J: TRBJ1-2
size: once
V: TRBV4-1

CDR3: CAYSTRNTIYF
DNA: TGTGCCTACTCCACGAGGAACACCATATATTTT
D: .
J: TRBJ1-3
size: .
V: TRBV10-3

CDR3: CASSFPGQGYDEQYF
DNA: TGCGCCAGCAGCTTTCCGGGACAGGGATACGACGAGCAGTACTTC
D: TRBD1
J: TRBJ2-7
size: .
V: TRBV5-1

CDR3: CASSPGGGSGANVLTF
DNA: TGTGCCAGCAGCCCCGGGGGGGGATCTGGGGCCAACGTCCTGACTTTC
D: TRBD2
J: TRBJ2-6
size: .
V: TRBV7-3

CDR3: CASGSGATDTQYF
DNA: TGTGCCAGCGGGAGCGGAGCCACAGATACGCAGTATTTT
D: .
J: TRBJ2-3
size: .
V: TRBV6-5

CDR3: CASSLFLRTTEAFF
DNA: TGTGCCAGCAGTTTATTCCTCAGAACCACTGAAGCTTTCTTT
D: .
J: TRBJ1-1
size: .
V: TRBV28

CDR3: CASSLAGGSSYNEQFF
DNA: TGCGCCAGCAGCCTAGCCGGGGGGAGCTCCTACAATGAGCAGTTCTTC
D: TRBD2
J: TRBJ2-1
size: .
V: TRBV5-1

CDR3: CASSPPANYGYTF
DNA: TGTGCCAGTAGCCCCCCAGCTAACTATGGCTACACCTTC
D: .
J: TRBJ1-2
size: .
V: TRBV19

CDR3: CANRPGLNNSPLHF
DNA: TGTGCCAACCGACCGGGACTGAATAATTCACCCCTCCACTTT
D: .
J: TRBJ1-6
size: .
V: TRBV19

CDR3: CASSPPGLAYEQYF
DNA: TGTGCCAGCTCACCGCCGGGACTAGCCTACGAGCAGTACTTC
D: TRBD2
J: TRBJ2-7
size: few
V: TRBV18

CDR3: CASSLSSGRDEQFF
DNA: TGTGCCAGCAGTTTATCGTCAGGGAGGGATGAGCAGTTCTTC
D: TRBD2
J: TRBJ2-1
size: few
V: TRBV27

CDR3: CASRTGRYEQYF
DNA: TGTGCCAGCAGGACAGGGCGCTACGAGCAGTACTTC
D: TRBD1
J: TRBJ2-7
size: .
V: TRBV28

CDR3: CASSYGTGGAYEQYF
DNA: TGTGCCAGCAGTTACGGGACGGGAGGGGCGTACGAGCAGTACTTC
D: TRBD2
J: TRBJ2-7
size: .
V: TRBV6-6

CDR3: CASSHTGISYNEQFF
DNA: TGTGCCAGCAGCCATACAGGGATCTCCTACAATGAGCAGTTCTTC
D: .
J: TRBJ2-1
size: .
V: TRBV5-4

CDR3: CASNPGPGTGEQYF
DNA: TGTGCCAGCAATCCGGGACCTGGGACAGGCGAGCAGTACTTC
D: TRBD1
J: TRBJ2-7
size: .
V: TRBV18